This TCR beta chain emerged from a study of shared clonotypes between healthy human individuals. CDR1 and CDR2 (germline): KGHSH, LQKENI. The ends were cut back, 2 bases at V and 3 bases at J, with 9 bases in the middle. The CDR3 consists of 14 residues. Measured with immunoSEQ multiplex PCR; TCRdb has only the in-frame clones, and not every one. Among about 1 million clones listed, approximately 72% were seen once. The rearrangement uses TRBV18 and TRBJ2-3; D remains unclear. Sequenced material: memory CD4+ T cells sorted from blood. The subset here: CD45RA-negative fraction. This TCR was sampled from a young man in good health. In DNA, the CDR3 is TGTGCCAGCTCACCAAGTCTCGGGACAGATACGCAGTATTTT. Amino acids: CASSPSLGTDTQYF.